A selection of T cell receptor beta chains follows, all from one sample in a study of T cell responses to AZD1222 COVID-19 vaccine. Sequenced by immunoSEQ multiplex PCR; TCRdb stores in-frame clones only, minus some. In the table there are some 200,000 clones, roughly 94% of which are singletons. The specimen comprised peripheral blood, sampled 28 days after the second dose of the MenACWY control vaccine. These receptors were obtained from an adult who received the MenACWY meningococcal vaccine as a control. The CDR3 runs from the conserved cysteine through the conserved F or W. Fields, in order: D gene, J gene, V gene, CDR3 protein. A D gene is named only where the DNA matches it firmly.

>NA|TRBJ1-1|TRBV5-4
CASSPRVGTEAFF
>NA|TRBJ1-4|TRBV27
CASSSEGGRAKLFF
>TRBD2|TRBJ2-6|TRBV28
CASRPGLAGAGANVLTF
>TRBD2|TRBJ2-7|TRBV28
CASIAGGPYEQYF
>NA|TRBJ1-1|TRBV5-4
CASSRTGTRNTEAFF
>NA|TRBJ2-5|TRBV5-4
CASRPPGGTETQYF
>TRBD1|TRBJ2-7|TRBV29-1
CSVGGRDRESEQYF
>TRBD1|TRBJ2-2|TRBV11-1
CASSMRGPAGELFF
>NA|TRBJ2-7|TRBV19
CASSIAGGGSTYEQYF
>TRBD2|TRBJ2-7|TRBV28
CASSLGRALYEQYF
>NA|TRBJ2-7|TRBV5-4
CASSVDNSYEQYF
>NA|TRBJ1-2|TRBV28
CASSSQGGGRRVDGYTF
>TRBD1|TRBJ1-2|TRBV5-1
CASSFAGGLSSGYTF
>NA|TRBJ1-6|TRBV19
CASSIVGGNSPLHF
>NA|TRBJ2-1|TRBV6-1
CASSDGPSDLNEQFF
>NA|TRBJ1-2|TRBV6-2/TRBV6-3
CASSPGVGEIYGYTF
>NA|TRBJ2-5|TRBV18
CASSLSKGLRETQYF
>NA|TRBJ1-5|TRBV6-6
CASSYAGGNQPQHF
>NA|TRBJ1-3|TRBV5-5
CASSPDIPGRGDTIYF
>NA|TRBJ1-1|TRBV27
CASSLGGSPEAFF
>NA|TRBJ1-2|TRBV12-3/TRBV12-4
CASRRQPLYGYTF
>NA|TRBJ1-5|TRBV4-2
CASSQAGSGDNQPQHF
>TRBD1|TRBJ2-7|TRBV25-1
CASSPTGTAYEQYF
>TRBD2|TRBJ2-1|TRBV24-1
CATRAGVVDEQFF
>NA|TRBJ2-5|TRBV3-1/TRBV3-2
CASSLREETQYF
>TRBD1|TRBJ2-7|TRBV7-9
CASSLPRAGGAYEQYF
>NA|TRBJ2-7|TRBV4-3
CASSQDPGRWDEQYF
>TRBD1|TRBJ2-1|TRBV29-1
CSVAGTGGRNEQFF
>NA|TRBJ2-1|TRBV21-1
CASCSPGTSGRAPYNEQFF
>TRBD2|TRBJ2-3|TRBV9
CASSAHQRGGRADTQYF
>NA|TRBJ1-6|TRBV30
CAWSAGSGSPLHF
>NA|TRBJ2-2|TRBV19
CASSIGVGPLGGELFF
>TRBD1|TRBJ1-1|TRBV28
CASPSGTGLYTEAFF
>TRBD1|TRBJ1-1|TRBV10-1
CATPMDRGGRTEAFF
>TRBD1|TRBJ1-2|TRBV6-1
CASSEWGDSTGYNYGYTF
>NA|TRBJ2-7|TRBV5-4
CASSLGAQRAPYEQYF
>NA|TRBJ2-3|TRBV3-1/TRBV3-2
CASSQASSGGTDTQYF
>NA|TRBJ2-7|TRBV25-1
CASSEDPSLGTSYEQYF
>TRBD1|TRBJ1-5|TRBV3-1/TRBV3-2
CASSQLAGGADQPQHF
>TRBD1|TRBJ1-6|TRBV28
CASSLKAWTGDSPLHF
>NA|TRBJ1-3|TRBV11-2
CASSFTGTNSGNTIYF
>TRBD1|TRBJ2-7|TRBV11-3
CASSSTGGNSYEQYF
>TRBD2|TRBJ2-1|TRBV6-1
CASSEGTSGYNEQFF
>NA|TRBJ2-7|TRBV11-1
CASSLDTAYEQYF
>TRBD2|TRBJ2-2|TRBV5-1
CASSLLRGDTGELFF
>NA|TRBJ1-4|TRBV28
CASSLDSRLFF
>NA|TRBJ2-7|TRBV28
CASTSYRQSSYEQYF
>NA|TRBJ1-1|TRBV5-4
CASSSSGDPEAFF
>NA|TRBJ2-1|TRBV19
CASSPRAVNEQFF
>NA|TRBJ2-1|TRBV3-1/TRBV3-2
CASSLEGYNEQFF
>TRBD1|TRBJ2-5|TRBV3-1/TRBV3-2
CASSQAGTGETQYF
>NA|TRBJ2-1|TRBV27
CASSLGIYNEQFF
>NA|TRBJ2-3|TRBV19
CASSSDSVPQDTQYF
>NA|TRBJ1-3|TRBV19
CASRALASGNSIYF
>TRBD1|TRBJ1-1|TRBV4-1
CASSQVQGMNTEAFF
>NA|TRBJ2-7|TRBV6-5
CASSSNLGLEQYF
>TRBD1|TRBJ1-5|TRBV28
CASSLSPQGYSNQPQHF